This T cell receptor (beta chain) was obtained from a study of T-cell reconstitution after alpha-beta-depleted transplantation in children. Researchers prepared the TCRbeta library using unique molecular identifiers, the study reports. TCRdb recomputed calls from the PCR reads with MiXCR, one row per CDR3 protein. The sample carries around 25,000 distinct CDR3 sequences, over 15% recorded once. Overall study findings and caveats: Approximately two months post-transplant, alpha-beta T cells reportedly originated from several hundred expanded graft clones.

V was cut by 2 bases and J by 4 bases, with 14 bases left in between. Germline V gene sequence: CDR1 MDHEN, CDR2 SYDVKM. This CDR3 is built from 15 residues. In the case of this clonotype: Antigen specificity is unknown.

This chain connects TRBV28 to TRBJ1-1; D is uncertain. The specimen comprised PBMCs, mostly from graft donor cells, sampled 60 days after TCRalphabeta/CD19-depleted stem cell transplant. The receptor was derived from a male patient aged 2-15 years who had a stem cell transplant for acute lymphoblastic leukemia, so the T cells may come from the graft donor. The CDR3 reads CASSLLQSGGTEAFF. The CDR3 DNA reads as TGTGCCAGCAGTTTACTGCAGTCCGGAGGCACTGAAGCTTTCTTT.